The 4 T cell receptor beta chains presented below share a single source sample, sequenced in a study of blood T cell repertoires in COVID-19. Generated by immunoSEQ multiplex PCR, the TCRdb table keeps only in-frame clones and is missing some. The data show 200,000 to 300,000 clones, approximately 89% seen once. Material for sequencing was PBMCs or T cells enriched from blood (not recorded which). The receptors stem from a woman in her forties with acute COVID-19.

The chain uses TRBV4-3 and TRBJ2-3; 8 bases fit TRBD2. In germline, CDR1 is LGHNA, CDR2 YSLEER. CDR3 length: 18 amino acids. Trimming at V came to 1 base and at J to 6 bases, leaving 15 bases not matched to a gene. This CDR3 reads CASSQVRPDRGGPDTQYF. The CDR3, as DNA: TGCGCCAGCAGCCAAGTTCGGCCGGACCGGGGGGGCCCCGATACGCAGTATTTT.

The CDR3 is CASSMARGTYGYTF. The CDR3, as DNA: TGTGCCAGTAGTATGGCAAGGGGTACCTATGGCTACACCTTC. V usage is TRBV19 and J usage is TRBJ1-2; weak D call: TRBD1 (5 bases). Germline V gives CDR1 LNHDA, CDR2 SQIVND (reference sequence). Trimming removed 3 bases from V and 4 bases from J, with 12 bases in between. The CDR3 is 14 residues long.

The chain is built from TRBV9 and TRBJ2-5; 7 positions match TRBD1. Germline V lookup: CDR1 SGDLS, CDR2 YYNGEE. The CDR3 loop spans 16 amino acids. J lost 5 bases, V lost 0 bases, and 10 bases had no gene match. DNA of the CDR3: TGTGCCAGCAGCGTAGGTTTACAGGGGCTGGGGGAGACCCAGTACTTC. The encoded protein is CASSVGLQGLGETQYF.

The chain carries TRBV19 and TRBJ2-5; maybe TRBD2 (5 bases). The CDR3 covers 14 residues. The V and J ends lost 5 bases and 3 bases respectively, with 13 bases between them. The germline gives CDR1 LNHDA, CDR2 SQIVND (reference sequence). The CDR3 protein is CASSRTYPEETQYF. The CDR3 coding sequence is TGTGCCAGTAGTCGGACTTACCCCGAAGAGACCCAGTACTTC.